A single sample gave rise to the 13 T cell receptor beta chains below, sequenced in a study of T cell responses to AZD1222 COVID-19 vaccine. Some clones are missing from TCRdb's copy, which holds only in-frame ones; the method was immunoSEQ multiplex PCR. The table lists roughly 120,000 clones, around nine tenths of them singletons. This sample comprised peripheral blood, obtained 28 days after the second AZD1222 dose. Receptors were obtained from an adult who received the AZD1222 COVID-19 vaccine.

In this sample, this clone turned up once. The chain couples TRBV2 to TRBJ2-5, with unresolved D. The CDR3 is 11 residues long. Trimming cost V 5 bases and J 1 base, with 2 bases left between them. CDR1 is SNHLY and CDR2 is FYNNEI in the germline V gene. The CDR3 sequence is CASSFQETQYF. CDR3 in DNA: TGTGCCAGCAGTTTCCAAGAGACCCAGTACTTC.

The chain has TRBV18 and TRBJ1-1; D unclear. Germline values: CDR1 KGHSH, CDR2 LQKENI. This CDR3 has 14 amino acids. V lost 2 bases, J lost 1 base, and 8 bases lay in between. CDR3 region: CASSPRLSNTEAFF. For the CDR3, the DNA is TGTGCCAGCTCACCAAGGCTATCGAACACTGAAGCTTTCTTT.

This chain links TRBV10-3 with TRBJ1-5; 7 bases match TRBD1. CDR1 and CDR2 (germline): ENHRY, SYGVKD. The length of the CDR3 is 18 residues. The trim removed 2 bases at V and 0 bases at J, leaving 10 bases unmatched. The CDR3 bases are TGTGCCATCAGTGAGAAACCCAGGGACAGCTATAGCAATCAGCCCCAGCATTTT. Amino acid sequence: CAISEKPRDSYSNQPQHF.

The chain is built from TRBV29-1 and TRBJ1-1, with TRBD1 as a possible D gene (5 bases). Germline CDR1 and CDR2: SQVTM and ANQGSEA. V was trimmed by 3 bases and J by 2 bases, leaving 13 bases between them. The CDR3 consists of 14 residues. For the CDR3, the DNA is TGCAGCGTTGACGGCACACGGGACAACACTGAAGCTTTCTTT. It specifies CSVDGTRDNTEAFF.

The gene calls are TRBV3-1 (or the pseudogene TRBV3-2) and TRBJ1-2, with D possibly being TRBD1 (6 bases). Trimming pared 4 bases from V and 9 bases from J, leaving 12 bases between. Germline CDR1 is LGHDT and CDR2 is YNNKEL (reference sequence). CDR3 length: 12 amino acids. CDR3 protein: CASSLGQRSYTF. Here the CDR3 DNA reads TGTGCCAGCAGCCTTGGACAGCGGAGCTACACCTTC.

The V gene is TRBV19, the J gene TRBJ1-5; no definite D call. CDR3 length: 13 amino acids. Between the trimmed V and J ends, which lost 5 bases and 9 bases, there was a span of 14 bases. The germline gives CDR1 LNHDA, CDR2 SQIVND (reference sequence). In DNA form, the CDR3 reads TGTGCCAGTAGTCTTGACACCTACACGCCCCAGCATTTT. This gives the protein CASSLDTYTPQHF. The complete variable domain, with remaining parts taken from reference TRBV19 and TRBJ1-5, reads DGGITQSPKYLFRKEGQNVTLSCEQNLNHDAMYWYRQDPGQGLRLIYYSQIVNDFQKGDIAEGYSVSREKKESFPLTVTSAQKNPTAFYLCASSLDTYTPQHFGDGTRLSIL.

The V call is TRBV18, the J call TRBJ1-4; 10 positions agree with TRBD1. Looked up from germline, CDR1 is KGHSH and CDR2 is LQKENI. The ends lost 3 bases at V and 8 bases at J; junction bases unmatched: 3. There are 14 residues in the CDR3. The CDR3 reads CASSPGQGREKLFF. The CDR3 DNA reads TGTGCCAGCTCACCGGGACAGGGGAGAGAAAAACTGTTTTTT.

V and J are TRBV10-3 and TRBJ2-2; a weak D match, TRBD2 (5 bases). With 0 bases removed from V and 4 bases from J, the gap between germline ends came to 15 bases. The CDR3 is 17 residues long. Germline CDR1 and CDR2: ENHRY and SYGVKD. The CDR3 sequence: CAISESIRGSGTGELFF. CDR3 nucleotides: TGTGCCATCAGTGAGTCGATTCGAGGGAGTGGCACCGGGGAGCTGTTTTTT.

The chain combines TRBV7-8 with TRBJ1-2; D perhaps matches TRBD1 (5 bases). The CDR3 is 13 amino acids. The germline V and J ends were trimmed by 5 bases and 6 bases, with 13 bases remaining between them. Germline values: CDR1 SGHVS, CDR2 FQNEAQ. The CDR3 nucleotides read TGTGCCAGCAGCCAATGGGGGTGGGATGGCTACACCTTC. Translation gives CASSQWGWDGYTF.

The chain joins TRBV19 to TRBJ1-5; maybe TRBD1 (6 bases). Trimming left V 6 bases short and J 7 bases short, with 22 bases between. CDR1 is LNHDA and CDR2 is SQIVND in the germline V gene (reference sequence). The CDR3 extends over 16 amino acids. The CDR3 region is CASSLDRSGLGQPQHF. The DNA of the CDR3 is TGTGCCAGTAGCCTAGACAGGTCCGGCCTGGGACAGCCCCAGCATTTT.

This clone has just one count. This rearrangement joins TRBV9 to TRBJ2-1; D tentatively reads TRBD1 or TRBD2 (5 bases each). The ends were cut back, 0 bases at V and 6 bases at J, with 10 bases in the middle. Per germline, CDR1 SGDLS and CDR2 YYNGEE. This CDR3 has 14 residues. The CDR3 reads CASSVEGTTNEQFF. Here the CDR3 DNA reads TGTGCCAGCAGCGTAGAGGGGACCACCAATGAGCAGTTCTTC.

This clone was counted between two and nine times. This chain connects TRBV28 to TRBJ1-4; D remains ambiguous. There are 13 residues in the CDR3. Germline V gene lookup returns CDR1 MDHEN and CDR2 SYDVKM. V shed 10 bases and J shed 5 bases, with 14 bases lying between them. In nucleotides, the CDR3 is TGTGCCACTCTAACAGAACAAAATGAAAAACTGTTTTTT. Protein sequence: CATLTEQNEKLFF.

J is TRBJ1-5 and V is TRBV7-9; tentatively, D is TRBD1 (5 bases). There are 14 residues in the CDR3. The germline CDR1 and CDR2 sequences are SEHNR and FQNEAQ (reference sequence). V lost 2 bases, J lost 2 bases, and 7 bases lay in between. The CDR3 coding sequence is TGTGCCAGCAGCTTATCGGGGGGCAATCAGCCCCAGCATTTT. It translates to CASSLSGGNQPQHF.